One sample yielded the 23 T cell receptor beta chains listed below, sequenced in a study of T-cell memory formation after mild COVID-19. TCRdb re-derived calls from the 5' RACE reads in MiXCR, one entry per CDR3 protein. The sample holds approximately 13,000 distinct CDR3 sequences, about 17% seen once. The specimen sequenced was PBMCs or a T cell subset sorted from them (not recorded which). The receptors come from a man aged 18 to 29 who had mild COVID-19 (a few samples of this study predate the infection). Cell type and time point are not known.

This clonotype was detected many times. The chain joins TRBV12-3 or TRBV12-4 to TRBJ2-4, with 12 bases identical to TRBD2. The CDR3 is 17 amino acids. V dropped 5 bases and J dropped 3; count of bases not matched to a gene: 8. This chain's CDR3 is CASSTLAGGLGKNIQYF. The DNA for the CDR3 is TGTGCCAGCAGTACGCTAGCGGGGGGGCTTGGCAAAAACATTCAGTACTTC.

This clonotype was recorded many times. The rearrangement joins TRBV15 to TRBJ1-5, with D tentatively TRBD1 (5 bases). CDR3 length: 17 residues. V was trimmed by 0 bases and J by 1 base, leaving 13 bases between them. CDR1 LNHNV and CDR2 YYDKDF come from the germline V gene (reference sequence). The CDR3 DNA reads as TGTGCCACCAGCAGAGATTGGGTAGGGGCGAGCAATCAGCCCCAGCATTTT. This translates into CATSRDWVGASNQPQHF.

The V and J genes are TRBV5-1 and TRBJ2-7; D assignment may be TRBD1 or TRBD2 (6 bases each). From germline, CDR1 is SGHRS and CDR2 YFSETQ. Trimming left V 4 bases short and J 0 bases short, with 14 bases between. The CDR3 runs to 15 residues. CDR3 coding DNA: TGCGCCAGCAGCCCGAGGGGGGACTTCTCCTACGAGCAGTACTTC. Its translation is CASSPRGDFSYEQYF.

This clonotype was detected a few times. This chain uses TRBV27 with TRBJ1-2; D is ambiguous. Deletions cut 0 bases from V and 1 base from J, with 3 bases between. The CDR3 runs 13 residues. Germline loops: CDR1 MNHEY, CDR2 SMNVEV (reference sequence). CDR3 region: CASSLSVNYGYTF. CDR3 DNA sequence: TGTGCCAGCAGTTTATCAGTTAACTATGGCTACACCTTC.

This clonotype has a count of ten or more. This sequence joins TRBV6-2 or TRBV6-3 and TRBJ1-1; 8 bases align to TRBD1. From germline, CDR1 is MNHEY and CDR2 SVGEGT. This CDR3 has 15 amino acids. The trim removed 2 bases at V and 6 bases at J, leaving 8 bases unmatched. The CDR3 DNA follows: TGTGCCAGCAGTTACCGGGTCAGGGGGCGGCCTGAAGCTTTCTTT. It yields the protein CASSYRVRGRPEAFF.

This clonotype was detected many times. V usage is TRBV12-5 and J usage is TRBJ1-2; D not resolved. This CDR3 has 14 residues. Germline CDR1 LGHNT, CDR2 FRNRAP. V lost 0 bases and J 3 bases, leaving 8 bases between the germline ends. CDR3 protein: CASGLVKEDYGYTF. The CDR3 nucleotides read TGTGCTAGTGGTTTGGTAAAGGAAGACTATGGCTACACCTTC.

This clonotype has at least ten counts. This rearrangement joins TRBV6-2 or TRBV6-3 to TRBJ2-1; the D is unclear. CDR1 is MNHEY and CDR2 is SVGEGT in the germline V gene. With 6 bases removed from V and 2 bases from J, the gap between germline ends came to 20 bases. The CDR3 is 17 amino acids. DNA for the CDR3: TGTGCCAGCAGAGTCTCAAGCAGGCAGCTTACCTACAATGAGCAGTTCTTC. Translating gives CASRVSSRQLTYNEQFF.

The CDR3 protein is CASSFRGQGLYEQYF. DNA for the CDR3: TGTGCCAGCAGTTTTAGGGGACAGGGGCTCTACGAGCAGTACTTC. The chain carries TRBV6-6 and TRBJ2-7, with 10 nucleotides matching TRBD1. The V gene's germline CDR1 is MNHNY and CDR2 SVGAGI (reference sequence). The length of the CDR3 is 15 residues. Germline trimming cut 4 bases from V and 3 bases from J; bases unmatched to any gene: 6.

This chain links TRBV5-5 with TRBJ2-3; D not certain. The V end was cut by 4 bases, the J end by 2 bases, with 5 bases between. This CDR3 spans 12 amino acids. Germline V CDR1 and CDR2: SGHKS, YYEKEE (reference sequence). CDR3 bases: TGTGCCAGCAGCACCCTCACAGATACGCAGTATTTT. Its translation: CASSTLTDTQYF.

The V gene is TRBV6-2 or TRBV6-3, the J gene TRBJ2-1; TRBD2 is a possible D gene (7 bases). The CDR3 is 14 residues long. Germline assignment: CDR1 MNHEY and CDR2 SVGEGT. The V and J ends lost 2 bases and 8 bases respectively, with 13 bases between them. The CDR3 region is CASSYVGGAYEQFF. The CDR3 nucleotides are TGTGCCAGCAGTTACGTGGGGGGGGCCTATGAGCAGTTCTTC.

This clonotype was seen ten or more times. The chain joins TRBV19 to TRBJ1-5; no firm D call. Germline V gives CDR1 LNHDA, CDR2 SQIVND (reference sequence). This CDR3 comprises 13 residues. The V end was cut by 7 bases, the J end by 6 bases, with 13 bases between. CDR3 sequence: CASTGSMVQPQHF. The CDR3 DNA sequence: TGTGCCAGTACTGGTTCTATGGTTCAGCCCCAGCATTTT.

This clonotype was observed many times. DNA for the CDR3: TGTGCCAGCAGTTACTCGGGGGGAACTAATGAAAAACTGTTTTTT. Residues: CASSYSGGTNEKLFF. The J gene is TRBJ1-4, the V gene TRBV6-5; D might be TRBD1 (5 bases). CDR1 is MNHEY, CDR2 SVGAGI, per germline. There are 15 residues in the CDR3. Between the trimmed V and J ends, which lost 0 bases and 1 base, there was a span of 6 bases.

This clonotype has only a few counts. J is TRBJ2-3 and V is TRBV5-4, with D perhaps assigned TRBD1 or TRBD2 (5 bases each). The CDR3 runs to 14 residues. With 3 bases removed from V and 0 bases from J, the gap between germline ends came to 8 bases. Germline lookup yields CDR1 SGHNT and CDR2 YYREEE (reference sequence). CDR3 region: CASSSRDSTDTQYF. In DNA, the CDR3 is TGTGCCAGCAGCTCAAGGGACAGCACAGATACGCAGTATTTT. Supplemented by reference TRBV5-4 and TRBJ2-3, the full variable domain reads ETGVTQSPTHLIKTRGQQVTLRCSSQSGHNTVSWYQQALGQGPQFIFQYYREEENGRGNFPPRFSGLQFPNYSSELNVNALELDDSALYLCASSSRDSTDTQYFGPGTRLTVL.

This clonotype was picked up many times. This chain joins TRBV7-3 and TRBJ1-2; D remains unclear. Per germline, CDR1 SGHTA and CDR2 FQGTGA. The CDR3 spans 13 residues. V was pared by 2 bases and J by 4 bases, with 8 bases between. In DNA, the CDR3 is TGTGCCAGCAGCTTAGAGGGTGGCTATGGCTACACCTTC. Protein: CASSLEGGYGYTF. Complete variable domain (other parts from reference TRBV7-3 and TRBJ1-2): GAGVSQTPSNKVTEKGKYVELRCDPISGHTALYWYRQSLGQGPEFLIYFQGTGAADDSGLPNDRFFAVRPEGSVSTLKIQRTERGDSAVYLCASSLEGGYGYTFGSGTRLTVV.

The CDR3 bases are TGCGCCAGCAGACTCGGGACCAATGAGCAGTTCTTC. It is translated as CASRLGTNEQFF. This chain joins TRBV4-1 and TRBJ2-1, with D perhaps being TRBD1 or TRBD2 (5 bases each). Germline V gene lookup returns CDR1 MGHRA and CDR2 YSYEKL. V dropped 6 bases and J dropped 6 bases, with 9 bases sitting between them. The CDR3 runs 12 residues.

This clonotype showed up many times. The chain joins TRBV6-4 to TRBJ2-3; TRBD1 matches 9 bases. From germline, CDR1 is MRHNA and CDR2 SNTAGT. The CDR3 is 14 residues long. V trimming: 4 bases; J trimming: 1 base; junction bases outside the gene matches: 0. The CDR3 protein is CASSGTGGTDTQYF. The CDR3 coding sequence is TGTGCCAGCAGTGGGACAGGGGGCACAGATACGCAGTATTTT.

V is TRBV11-3 and J is TRBJ1-1; D gene ambiguous. Germline loops: CDR1 SGHNT, CDR2 YENEEA. The CDR3 is 14 amino acids. Trimming shortened V by 2 bases and J by 4 bases, and 11 bases separated the two germline ends. CDR3 sequence reads: CASSLTPMGTEAFF. CDR3 in DNA: TGTGCCAGCAGCTTAACGCCAATGGGCACTGAAGCTTTCTTT.

DNA for the CDR3: TGTGCCACCAGTACCCGGGGCTGGACCACAGATACGCAGTATTTT. As protein: CATSTRGWTTDTQYF. The rearrangement joins TRBV24-1 to TRBJ2-3; either TRBD1 or TRBD2 may fit D (5 bases each). Germline CDR1 is KGHDR and CDR2 is SFDVKD. V lost 6 bases, J lost 2 bases, and 14 bases lay in between. The CDR3 has 15 amino acids.

This clonotype appeared a few times. The chain has TRBV20-1 and TRBJ2-4; a weak D match, TRBD2 (6 bases). CDR3 length equals 14 residues. Germline V gene data show CDR1 as DFQATT and CDR2 as SNEGSKA (reference sequence). V was pared by 7 bases and J by 4 bases, with 17 bases between. CDR3 in amino acids: CSGRDGGPKNIQYF. CDR3 DNA sequence: TGCAGTGGTCGGGACGGGGGACCGAAAAACATTCAGTACTTC.

This clonotype was found many times. The chain combines TRBV12-3 or TRBV12-4 with TRBJ2-3; no clear D gene. V was pared by 1 base and J by 1 base, with 9 bases between. The CDR3 totals 15 residues. This CDR3 reads CASSLGAQGTDTQYF. Written as DNA, the CDR3 is TGTGCCAGCAGTTTAGGGGCGCAGGGCACAGATACGCAGTATTTT.

This clonotype is categorized as medium-sized. The V and J genes are TRBV15 and TRBJ2-7; a weak D match, TRBD2 (5 bases). The CDR3 length is 15 residues. Germline values: CDR1 LNHNV, CDR2 YYDKDF (reference sequence). V was shortened by 3 bases and J by 0 bases, with 12 bases between the two germline ends. DNA of the CDR3: TGTGCCACCAGCAGGGACTCCCTGACCTCCTACGAGCAGTACTTC. It translates to CATSRDSLTSYEQYF.

The chain employs TRBV30 and TRBJ1-4, with no clear D. V was cut by 0 bases and J by 16 bases, with 18 bases left in between. Per the germline V gene, CDR1 is GTSNPN and CDR2 is SVGIG (reference sequence). The CDR3 length is 13 residues. The CDR3 protein is CAWSVRGEKQRFF. CDR3 bases: TGTGCCTGGAGTGTACGTGGGGAAAAACAACGGTTTTTT.

This clonotype occurred a few times. The genes are TRBV5-1 and TRBJ1-3; 9 nucleotides match TRBD1. Trimming removed 1 base from V and 8 bases from J; junction bases left unmatched: 4. Germline V gene data show CDR1 as SGHRS and CDR2 as YFSETQ. CDR3 size: 14 residues. CDR3 loop: CASSLLGQGDTIYF. The CDR3 nucleotides are TGCGCCAGCAGCTTGTTGGGACAGGGCGACACCATATATTTT.